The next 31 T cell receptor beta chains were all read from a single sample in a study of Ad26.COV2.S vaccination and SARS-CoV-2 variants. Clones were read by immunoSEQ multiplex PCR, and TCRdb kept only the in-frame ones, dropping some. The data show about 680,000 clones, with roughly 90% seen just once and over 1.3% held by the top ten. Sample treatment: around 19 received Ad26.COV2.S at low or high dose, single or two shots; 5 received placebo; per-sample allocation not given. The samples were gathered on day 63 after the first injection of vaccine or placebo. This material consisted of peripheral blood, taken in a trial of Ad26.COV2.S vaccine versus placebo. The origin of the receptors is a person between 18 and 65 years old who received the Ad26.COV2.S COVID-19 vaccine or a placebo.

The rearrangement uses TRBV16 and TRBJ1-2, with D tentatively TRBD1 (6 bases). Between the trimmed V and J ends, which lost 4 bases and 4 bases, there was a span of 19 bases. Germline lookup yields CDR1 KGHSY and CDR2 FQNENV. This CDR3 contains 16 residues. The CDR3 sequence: CASSLPGQRVGYGYTF. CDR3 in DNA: TGTGCCAGCAGCCTACCGGGACAACGAGTTGGCTATGGCTACACCTTC.

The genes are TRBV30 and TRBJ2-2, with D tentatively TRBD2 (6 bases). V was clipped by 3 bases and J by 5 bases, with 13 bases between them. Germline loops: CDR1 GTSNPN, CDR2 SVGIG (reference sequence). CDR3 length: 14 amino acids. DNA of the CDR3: TGTGCCTGGAGCGTAGCTGGGGGGACCGGGGAGCTGTTTTTT. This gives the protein CAWSVAGGTGELFF.

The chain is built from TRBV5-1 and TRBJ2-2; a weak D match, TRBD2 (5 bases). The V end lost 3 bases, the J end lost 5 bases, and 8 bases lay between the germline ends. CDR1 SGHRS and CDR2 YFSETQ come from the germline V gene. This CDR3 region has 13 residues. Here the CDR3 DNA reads TGCGCCAGCAGCTCTCCGGGGACCGGGGAGCTGTTTTTT. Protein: CASSSPGTGELFF.

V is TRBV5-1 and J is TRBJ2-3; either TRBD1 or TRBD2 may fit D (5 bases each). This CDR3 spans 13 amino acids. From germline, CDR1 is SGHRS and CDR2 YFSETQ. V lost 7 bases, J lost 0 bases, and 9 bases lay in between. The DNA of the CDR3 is TGCGCCAGCGGGGACCTTAGCACAGATACGCAGTATTTT. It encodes CASGDLSTDTQYF.

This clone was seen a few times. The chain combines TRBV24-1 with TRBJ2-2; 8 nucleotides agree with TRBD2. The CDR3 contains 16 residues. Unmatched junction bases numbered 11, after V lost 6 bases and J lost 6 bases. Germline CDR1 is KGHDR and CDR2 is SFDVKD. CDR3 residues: CATSYSGLASAGELFF. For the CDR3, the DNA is TGTGCCACCAGTTATTCCGGACTAGCTTCTGCCGGGGAGCTGTTTTTT.

CDR3 nucleotides: TGTGCCAGCAGTTACCAGGGAACTCAGCCCCAGCATTTT. Translating it yields CASSYQGTQPQHF. The rearrangement uses TRBV6-2 or TRBV6-3 and TRBJ1-5; weak D call: TRBD1 (5 bases). CDR3 length: 13 amino acids. V was pared by 2 bases and J by 6 bases, with 8 bases between. The V gene's germline CDR1 is MNHEY and CDR2 SVGEGT.

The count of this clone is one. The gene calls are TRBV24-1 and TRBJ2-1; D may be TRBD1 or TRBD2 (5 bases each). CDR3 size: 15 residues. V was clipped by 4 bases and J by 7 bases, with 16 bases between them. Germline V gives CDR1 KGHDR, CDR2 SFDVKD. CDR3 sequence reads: CATSDAGTTGNEQFF. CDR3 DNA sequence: TGTGCCACCAGTGACGCCGGGACGACGGGGAATGAGCAGTTCTTC.

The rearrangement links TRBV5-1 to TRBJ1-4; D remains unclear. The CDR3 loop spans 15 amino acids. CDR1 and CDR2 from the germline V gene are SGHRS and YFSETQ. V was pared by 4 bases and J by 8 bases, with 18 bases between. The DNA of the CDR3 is TGCGCCAGCAGCCGAACAACAGAGGGAAACGAAAAACTGTTTTTT. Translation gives CASSRTTEGNEKLFF.

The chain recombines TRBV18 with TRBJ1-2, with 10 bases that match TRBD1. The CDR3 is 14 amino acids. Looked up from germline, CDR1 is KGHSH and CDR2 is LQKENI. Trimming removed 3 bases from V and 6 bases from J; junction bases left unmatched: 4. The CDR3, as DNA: TGTGCCAGCTCACCGGGACAGGGGATGAATGGCTACACCTTC. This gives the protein CASSPGQGMNGYTF.

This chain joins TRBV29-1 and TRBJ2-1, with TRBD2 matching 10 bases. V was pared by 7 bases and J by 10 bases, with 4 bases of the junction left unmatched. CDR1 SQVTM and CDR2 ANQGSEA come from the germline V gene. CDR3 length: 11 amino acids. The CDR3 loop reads CSGGLAREQFF. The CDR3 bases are TGCAGCGGGGGACTAGCGCGGGAGCAGTTCTTC.

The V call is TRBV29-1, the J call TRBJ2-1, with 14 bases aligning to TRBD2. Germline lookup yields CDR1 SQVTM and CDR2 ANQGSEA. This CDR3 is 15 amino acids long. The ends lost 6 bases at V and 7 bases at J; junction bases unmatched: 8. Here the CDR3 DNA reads TGCAGCGTCGCCTCCGGGACTAGCGGGGGTAATGAGCAGTTCTTC. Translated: CSVASGTSGGNEQFF.

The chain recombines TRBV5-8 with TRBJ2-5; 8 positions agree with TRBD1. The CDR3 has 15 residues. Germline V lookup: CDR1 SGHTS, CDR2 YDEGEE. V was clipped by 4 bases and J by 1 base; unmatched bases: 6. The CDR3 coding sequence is TGTGCCAGCAGCCCGGGACAGGCCCTCCAAGAGACCCAGTACTTC. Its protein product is CASSPGQALQETQYF.

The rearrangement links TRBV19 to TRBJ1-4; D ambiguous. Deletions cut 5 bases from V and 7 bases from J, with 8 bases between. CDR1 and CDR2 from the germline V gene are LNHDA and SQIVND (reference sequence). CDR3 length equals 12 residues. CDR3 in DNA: TGTGCCAGTAGTGCCCGCAGTGAAAAACTGTTTTTT. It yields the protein CASSARSEKLFF. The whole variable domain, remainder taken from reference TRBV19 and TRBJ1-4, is DGGITQSPKYLFRKEGQNVTLSCEQNLNHDAMYWYRQDPGQGLRLIYYSQIVNDFQKGDIAEGYSVSREKKESFPLTVTSAQKNPTAFYLCASSARSEKLFFGSGTQLSVL.

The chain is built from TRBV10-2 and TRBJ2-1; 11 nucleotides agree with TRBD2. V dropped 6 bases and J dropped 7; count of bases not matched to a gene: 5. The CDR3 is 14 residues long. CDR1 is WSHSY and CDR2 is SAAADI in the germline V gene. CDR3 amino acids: CASRATSGSNEQFF. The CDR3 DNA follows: TGCGCCAGCAGAGCTACTAGCGGGAGTAATGAGCAGTTCTTC.

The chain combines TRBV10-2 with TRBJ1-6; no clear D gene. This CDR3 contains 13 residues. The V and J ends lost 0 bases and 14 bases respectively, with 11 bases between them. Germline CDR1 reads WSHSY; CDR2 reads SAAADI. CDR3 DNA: TGCGCCAGCAGTGAGTCGGCGATTCCGGCCCTCCACTTT. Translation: CASSESAIPALHF.

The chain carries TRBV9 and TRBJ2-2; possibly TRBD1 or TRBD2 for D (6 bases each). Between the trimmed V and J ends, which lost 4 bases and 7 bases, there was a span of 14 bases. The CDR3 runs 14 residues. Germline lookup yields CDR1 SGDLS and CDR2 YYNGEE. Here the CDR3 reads CASSPRGVNGELFF. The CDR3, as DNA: TGTGCCAGCAGCCCAAGGGGGGTCAACGGGGAGCTGTTTTTT.

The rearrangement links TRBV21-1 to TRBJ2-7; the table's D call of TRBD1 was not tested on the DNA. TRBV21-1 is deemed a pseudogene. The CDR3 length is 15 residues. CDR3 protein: CASSKPGQGLYEQYF. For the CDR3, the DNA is TGTGCCAGCAGCAAACCGGGACAGGGTTTGTACGAGCAGTACTTC.

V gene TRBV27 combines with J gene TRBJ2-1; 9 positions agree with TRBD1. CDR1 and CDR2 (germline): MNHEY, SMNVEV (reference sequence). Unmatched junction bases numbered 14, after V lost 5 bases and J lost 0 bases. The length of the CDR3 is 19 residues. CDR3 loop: CASSRSTGGASHSYNEQFF. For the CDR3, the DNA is TGTGCCAGCAGTCGTTCAACAGGGGGCGCTTCCCACTCCTACAATGAGCAGTTCTTC.

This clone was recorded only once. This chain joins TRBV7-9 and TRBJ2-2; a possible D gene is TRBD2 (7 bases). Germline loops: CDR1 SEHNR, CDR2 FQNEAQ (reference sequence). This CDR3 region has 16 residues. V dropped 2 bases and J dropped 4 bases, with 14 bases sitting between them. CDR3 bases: TGTGCCAGCAGCTTATCGGGGGGCTCGGGCACCGGGGAGCTGTTTTTT. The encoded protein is CASSLSGGSGTGELFF.

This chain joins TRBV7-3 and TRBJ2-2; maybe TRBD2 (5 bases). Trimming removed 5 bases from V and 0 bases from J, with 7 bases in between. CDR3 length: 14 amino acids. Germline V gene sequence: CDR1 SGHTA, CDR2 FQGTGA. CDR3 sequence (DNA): TGTGCCAGCAGCCGGGGTCCGAACACCGGGGAGCTGTTTTTT. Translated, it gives CASSRGPNTGELFF.

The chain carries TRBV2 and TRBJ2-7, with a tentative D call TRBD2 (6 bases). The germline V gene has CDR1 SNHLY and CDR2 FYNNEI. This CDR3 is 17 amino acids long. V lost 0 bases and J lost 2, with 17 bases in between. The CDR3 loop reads CASSEARLGHRTYEQYF. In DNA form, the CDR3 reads TGTGCCAGCAGTGAAGCGCGACTAGGACACCGAACCTACGAGCAGTACTTC.

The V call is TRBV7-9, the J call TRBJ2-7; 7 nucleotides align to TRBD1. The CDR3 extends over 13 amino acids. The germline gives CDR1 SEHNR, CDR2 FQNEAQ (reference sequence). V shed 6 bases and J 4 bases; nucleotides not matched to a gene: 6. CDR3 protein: CASSRQGQYEQYF. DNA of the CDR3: TGTGCCAGCAGTCGACAGGGCCAGTACGAGCAGTACTTC.

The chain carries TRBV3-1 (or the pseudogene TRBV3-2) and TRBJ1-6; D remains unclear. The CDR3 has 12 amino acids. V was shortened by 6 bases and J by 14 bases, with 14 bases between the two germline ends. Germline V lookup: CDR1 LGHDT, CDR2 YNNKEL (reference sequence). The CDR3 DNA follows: TGTGCCAGCAGGGACGCTATTGGGGCCCTCCACTTT. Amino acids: CASRDAIGALHF.

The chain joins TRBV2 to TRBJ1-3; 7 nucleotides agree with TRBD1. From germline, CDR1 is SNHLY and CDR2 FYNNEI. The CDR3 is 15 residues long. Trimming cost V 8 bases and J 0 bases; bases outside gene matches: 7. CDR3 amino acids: CASGQGGTSGNTIYF. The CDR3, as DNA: TGTGCCAGCGGCCAGGGGGGGACCTCTGGAAACACCATATATTTT.

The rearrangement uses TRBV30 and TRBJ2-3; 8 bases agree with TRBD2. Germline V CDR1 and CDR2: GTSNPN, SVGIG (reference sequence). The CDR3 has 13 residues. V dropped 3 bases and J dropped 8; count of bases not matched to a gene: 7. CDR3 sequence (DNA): TGTGCCTGGAGCCCAAGCGGGAGCTCTACGCAGTATTTT. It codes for CAWSPSGSSTQYF.

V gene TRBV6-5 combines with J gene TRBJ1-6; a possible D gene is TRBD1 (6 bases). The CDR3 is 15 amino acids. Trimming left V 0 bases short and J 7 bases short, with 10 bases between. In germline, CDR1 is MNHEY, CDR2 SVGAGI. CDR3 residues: CASSYSGQPNSPLHF. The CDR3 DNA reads TGTGCCAGCAGTTACTCCGGACAGCCGAATTCACCCCTCCACTTT.

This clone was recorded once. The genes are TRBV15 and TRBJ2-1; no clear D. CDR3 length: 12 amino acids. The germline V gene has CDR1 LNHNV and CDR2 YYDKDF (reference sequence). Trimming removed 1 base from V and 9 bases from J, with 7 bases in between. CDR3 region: CATSRAQTEQFF. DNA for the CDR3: TGTGCCACCAGCAGAGCACAGACTGAGCAGTTCTTC.

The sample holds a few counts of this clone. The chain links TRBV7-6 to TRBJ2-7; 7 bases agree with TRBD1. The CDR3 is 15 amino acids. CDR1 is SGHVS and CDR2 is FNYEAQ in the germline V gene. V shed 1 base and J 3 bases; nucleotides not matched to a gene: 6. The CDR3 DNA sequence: TGTGCCAGCAGCTTAGAACCAACAGGGGACTACGAGCAGTACTTC. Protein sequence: CASSLEPTGDYEQYF.

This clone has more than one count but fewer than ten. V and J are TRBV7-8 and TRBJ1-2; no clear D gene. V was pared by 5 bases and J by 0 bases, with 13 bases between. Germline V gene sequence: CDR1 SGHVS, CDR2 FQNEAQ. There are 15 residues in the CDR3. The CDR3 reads CASSDTRGTNYGYTF. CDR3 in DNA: TGTGCCAGCAGCGATACTCGTGGGACTAACTATGGCTACACCTTC.

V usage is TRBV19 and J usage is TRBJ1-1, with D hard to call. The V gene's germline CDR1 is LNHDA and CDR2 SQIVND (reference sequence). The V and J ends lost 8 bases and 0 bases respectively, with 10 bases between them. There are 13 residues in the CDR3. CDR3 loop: CASEGSLNTEAFF. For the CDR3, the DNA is TGTGCCAGTGAAGGGAGTCTGAACACTGAAGCTTTCTTT.

The CDR3 sequence is CASSSKQGHEQFF. CDR3 DNA: TGTGCCAGCAGTTCAAAACAGGGGCATGAGCAGTTCTTC. The rearrangement links TRBV5-4 to TRBJ2-1, with 7 bases matching TRBD1. CDR1 and CDR2 from the germline V gene are SGHNT and YYREEE (reference sequence). The CDR3 runs 13 residues. The junction had 7 bases not matched to a gene; V was cut back by 5 bases and J by 8 bases.